Listed here are 25 T cell receptor beta chains from one sample, sequenced in a study of blood T cells in healthy people across ages (dated by TCRdb to about 2015). The library relied on 5' RACE. Data came from an Illumina HiSeq 2500. The second PCR ran for about 6 to 11 cycles and used a J-beta primer mix along with a sample-barcoded 5' primer. TCRdb applied fastp at Q25 and MiXCR to the public reads, then kept only in-frame beta chains. Here each entry gathers all rows of one CDR3 protein and keeps the most common genes and DNA. Here the sample has roughly 500,000 distinct CDR3 sequences; 25% to 30% occur a single time. The top ten clones comprise about 18% of the sample. The material sequenced was blood. All receptors come from a woman in her 70s in good health.

The chain is built from TRBV20-1 and TRBJ2-1; a possible D gene is TRBD2 (5 bases). CDR1 is DFQATT, CDR2 SNEGSKA, per germline (reference sequence). The CDR3 covers 15 residues. Trimming took off 0 bases at V and 5 bases at J, with 14 bases between the two ends. The CDR3 loop reads CSARDIDYQNNEQFF. In nucleotides, the CDR3 is TGCAGTGCTAGAGATATTGACTACCAAAACAATGAGCAGTTCTTC.

The rearrangement uses TRBV7-2 and TRBJ2-7; D is possibly TRBD2 (6 bases). V was shortened by 2 bases and J by 5 bases, with 16 bases between the two germline ends. This CDR3 has 15 amino acids. Germline assignment: CDR1 SGHTA and CDR2 FQGNSA. CDR3 residues: CASSLRLFGGDEQYF. CDR3 bases: TGTGCCAGCAGCTTACGCCTATTCGGCGGGGACGAGCAGTACTTC.

Note on this clonotype: One end of the junction varies from germline; a read error may be responsible. The V and J genes are TRBV7-2 and TRBJ1-3; TRBD1 matches at 7 bases. The CDR3 loop spans 15 amino acids. CDR1 SGHTA and CDR2 FQGNSA come from the germline V gene. The CDR3: CASSLAGTAGNTMYF. In DNA form, the CDR3 reads TGTGCCAGCAGCTTGGCCGGGACAGCAGGAAACACCATGTATTTT.

This clonotype turned up a few times. The rearrangement links TRBV5-1 to TRBJ1-1; D gene ambiguous. V was shortened by 2 bases and J by 1 base, with 9 bases between the two germline ends. This CDR3 has 14 residues. Germline CDR1 is SGHRS and CDR2 is YFSETQ. The CDR3 is CASSFDPGNTEAFF. The CDR3 DNA reads TGCGCCAGCAGCTTCGACCCAGGGAACACTGAAGCTTTCTTT.

The chain employs TRBV12-3 or TRBV12-4 and TRBJ2-5; TRBD2 matches at 11 bases. The end of the DNA is better explained by TRBJ2-1, so the J call may be wrong. The CDR3 is made up of 15 amino acids. The CDR3 protein is CASSFSASGRNEQFF. Written as DNA, the CDR3 is TGTGCCAGCAGTTTTTCTGCTAGCGGGAGGAATGAGCAGTTCTTC.

This clonotype was seen a few times. V gene TRBV29-1 combines with J gene TRBJ2-5; possibly TRBD2 for D (5 bases). This CDR3 is built from 12 residues. Germline CDR1 is SQVTM and CDR2 is ANQGSEA. Trimming cost V 3 bases and J 5 bases, with 10 bases left between them. CDR3 protein: CSVDEGLETQYF. DNA for the CDR3: TGCAGCGTTGACGAGGGATTGGAGACCCAGTACTTC. Variable domain in full (rest from reference TRBV29-1 and TRBJ2-5): SAVISQKPSRDICQRGTSLTIQCQVDSQVTMMFWYRQQPGQSLTLIATANQGSEATYESGFVIDKFPISRPNLTFSTLTVSNMSPEDSSIYLCSVDEGLETQYFGPGTRLLVL.

DNA for the CDR3: TGTGCCAGCAGCAAAGCCCGAGGGCCTGAAACAGGGGTACTGGGAGAGCAGTTCTTC. The encoded protein is CASSKARGPETGVLGEQFF. The V call is TRBV21-1, the J call TRBJ2-1; TRBD1, the D gene given by the table, was not confirmed from the DNA. TRBV21-1 is classified as a pseudogene. The CDR3 runs to 19 residues.

DNA of the CDR3: TGTGCCAGCAGCTACCCGAGACTGCGCGGTTATGGCTACACCTTC. Protein: CASSYPRLRGYGYTF. V usage is TRBV6-2 or TRBV6-3 and J usage is TRBJ1-2, with D unclear. The CDR3 sequence is 15 residues long. Trimming stripped 6 bases from V and 5 bases from J, with 19 bases between. Germline V CDR1 and CDR2: MNHEY, SVGEGT.

This chain joins TRBV7-2 and TRBJ2-2; D is undetermined. V lost 2 bases and J 0 bases, leaving 7 bases between the germline ends. Germline CDR1 SGHTA, CDR2 FQGNSA. This CDR3 region has 15 residues. The CDR3 loop is CASSLMGPNTGELFF. The DNA of the CDR3 is TGTGCCAGCAGCTTAATGGGTCCGAACACCGGGGAGCTGTTTTTT.

The chain employs TRBV10-3 and TRBJ2-5; TRBD1 might be the D (6 bases). This CDR3 comprises 19 residues. Trimming took 0 bases from V and 0 from J, leaving 20 bases between them. Germline V lookup: CDR1 ENHRY, CDR2 SYGVKD. The CDR3 spells CAISESTLTLGGYQETQYF. CDR3 DNA sequence: TGTGCCATCAGTGAGTCGACACTCACCTTAGGGGGATACCAAGAGACCCAGTACTTC.

About this clonotype: The conserved final phenylalanine or tryptophan is absent from the CDR3, which likely points to a read error. The chain employs TRBV6-2 or TRBV6-3 and TRBJ2-4, with no clear D. The germline V and J ends were trimmed by 6 bases and 5 bases, with 5 bases remaining between them. Germline assignment: CDR1 MNHEY and CDR2 SVGEGT. The CDR3 contains 11 residues. CDR3 region: CASSRENIQYL. CDR3 nucleotide sequence: TGTGCCAGCAGCCGGGAAAACATTCAGTACCTC.

The chain joins TRBV3-1 to TRBJ2-7; 8 bases fit TRBD1. Germline V gene lookup returns CDR1 LGHDT and CDR2 YNNKEL (reference sequence). After removal of 2 bases from V and 7 bases from J, the junction contained 7 bases not matched to a gene. There are 14 residues in the CDR3. The CDR3 reads CASSQQGAGNEQYF. The CDR3 region has the DNA TGTGCCAGCAGCCAACAGGGGGCAGGTAATGAGCAGTACTTC.

The sample holds a few counts of this clonotype. V gene TRBV20-1 combines with J gene TRBJ1-4; TRBD1 matches 9 bases. CDR1 and CDR2 from the germline V gene are DFQATT and SNEGSKA (reference sequence). This CDR3 spans 16 amino acids. After removal of 0 bases from V and 8 bases from J, the junction contained 10 bases not matched to a gene. CDR3 sequence: CSARDREGTGYEKLFF. Written as DNA, the CDR3 is TGCAGTGCTAGAGATCGGGAGGGGACAGGGTACGAAAAACTGTTTTTT.

This clonotype was seen a handful of times. The chain uses TRBV29-1 and TRBJ2-3; 14 bases map to TRBD2. The CDR3 length is 14 residues. V shed 3 bases and J 8 bases; nucleotides not matched to a gene: 4. Germline V gives CDR1 SQVTM, CDR2 ANQGSEA. The CDR3 loop is CSVETSGGAGTQYF. CDR3 bases: TGCAGCGTTGAGACTAGCGGGGGGGCGGGTACGCAGTATTTT.

There are a few counts of this clonotype. The chain is built from TRBV6-2 or TRBV6-3 and TRBJ2-4; D is ambiguous. Germline V lookup: CDR1 MNHEY, CDR2 SVGEGT. The CDR3 length is 16 residues. V gave up 2 bases and J gave up 0 bases, with 11 bases separating them. CDR3 amino acids: CASSYAPDGAKNIQYF. The DNA of the CDR3 is TGTGCCAGCAGTTACGCCCCGGACGGAGCCAAAAACATTCAGTACTTC.

This clonotype was counted a few times. The chain uses TRBV2 and TRBJ2-5; D uncertain. The germline V gene encodes CDR1 SNHLY and CDR2 FYNNEI. Trimming took off 3 bases at V and 2 bases at J, with 7 bases between the two ends. The CDR3 length is 13 residues. The CDR3 loop reads CASSDGVQETQYF. The CDR3 nucleotides are TGTGCCAGCAGTGATGGGGTTCAAGAGACCCAGTACTTC.

V usage is TRBV6-5 and J usage is TRBJ1-1; D gene unclear. The CDR3 has 15 amino acids. Germline CDR1 is MNHEY and CDR2 is SVGAGI. V was trimmed by 2 bases and J by 0 bases, leaving 10 bases between them. CDR3 sequence reads: CASSYRGMVNTEAFF. The CDR3 DNA follows: TGTGCCAGCAGTTACCGCGGGATGGTGAACACTGAAGCTTTCTTT.

This sequence joins TRBV28 and TRBJ2-4; 9 bases map to TRBD2. The V and J ends lost 5 bases and 11 bases, in that order; junction bases with no gene match: 13. CDR3 length: 15 amino acids. Germline CDR1 reads MDHEN; CDR2 reads SYDVKM. As DNA, the CDR3 is TGTGCCAGCAGTCCACCCACAGCGGGGGGCCTTTTTCAGTACTTC. It encodes CASSPPTAGGLFQYF.

This sequence joins TRBV12-3 or TRBV12-4 and TRBJ2-3, with D perhaps matching TRBD1 (6 bases). The CDR3 length is 14 residues. Trimming pared 6 bases from V and 2 bases from J, leaving 12 bases between. CDR3 in DNA: TGTGCCAGCAGCCTCGGACAGCCCACAGATACGCAGTATTTT. It translates to CASSLGQPTDTQYF.

The J gene is TRBJ1-5, the V gene TRBV12-3 or TRBV12-4; possibly TRBD1 for D (5 bases). With 1 base removed from V and 6 bases from J, the gap between germline ends came to 13 bases. The CDR3 consists of 15 residues. The DNA for the CDR3 is TGTGCCAGCAGTTTAGGGAGGGGAGCGACTCAGCCCCAGCATTTT. Its translation is CASSLGRGATQPQHF.

Ten or more counts support this clonotype. The chain carries TRBV27 and TRBJ1-4; the D gene is possibly TRBD1 (6 bases). V was trimmed by 7 bases and J by 0 bases, leaving 21 bases between them. Germline V gene sequence: CDR1 MNHEY, CDR2 SMNVEV (reference sequence). The CDR3 covers 18 residues. CDR3 residues: CASTTYTGRGATNEKLFF. CDR3 sequence (DNA): TGTGCCAGCACAACCTACACAGGGAGAGGGGCAACTAATGAAAAACTGTTTTTT.

In DNA form, the CDR3 reads TGTGCCAGCAGCGCAGGGAACAGGGGTAGCTATGGCTACACCTTC. It specifies CASSAGNRGSYGYTF. V and J are TRBV9 and TRBJ1-2; TRBD1 matches at 7 bases. The CDR3 is made up of 15 amino acids. After removal of 3 bases from V and 4 bases from J, the junction contained 9 bases not matched to a gene. CDR1 and CDR2 from the germline V gene are SGDLS and YYNGEE.

The V call is TRBV9, the J call TRBJ1-2, with 7 positions matching TRBD1. CDR3 length: 14 residues. Trimming removed 0 bases from V and 6 bases from J; junction bases left unmatched: 5. Germline assignment: CDR1 SGDLS and CDR2 YYNGEE. For the CDR3, the DNA is TGTGCCAGCAGCGTAGGGAGGGGGCAGAATGGCTACACCTTC. This encodes CASSVGRGQNGYTF.

The sample holds a few counts of this clonotype. This chain joins TRBV7-2 and TRBJ2-7; 9 bases align to TRBD1. J lost 6 bases, V lost 4 bases, and 10 bases had no gene match. CDR1 is SGHTA, CDR2 FQGNSA, per germline. The CDR3 sequence is 15 residues long. The DNA for the CDR3 is TGTGCCAGCAGCTCCCTCACGGGACAGGGAACCGAGCAGTACTTC. Amino acids: CASSSLTGQGTEQYF.

The chain is built from TRBV15 and TRBJ2-1; D unresolved. The CDR3 is 14 amino acids. Trimming took 4 bases from V and 5 from J, leaving 12 bases between them. Germline CDR1 is LNHNV and CDR2 is YYDKDF (reference sequence). The CDR3 coding sequence is TGTGCCACCAGCATTGAGGATGGGGACAATGAGCAGTTCTTC. This sequence encodes CATSIEDGDNEQFF.